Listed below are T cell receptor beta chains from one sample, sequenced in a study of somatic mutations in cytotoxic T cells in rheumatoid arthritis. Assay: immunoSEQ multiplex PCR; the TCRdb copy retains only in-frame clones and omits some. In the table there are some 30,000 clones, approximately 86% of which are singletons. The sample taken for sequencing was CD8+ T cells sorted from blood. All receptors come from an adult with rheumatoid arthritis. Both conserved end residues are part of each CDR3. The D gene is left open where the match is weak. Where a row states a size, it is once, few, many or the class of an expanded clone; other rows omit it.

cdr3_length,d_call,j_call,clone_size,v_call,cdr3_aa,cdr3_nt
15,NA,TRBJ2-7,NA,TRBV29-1,CSVELGAGRGDEQYF,TGCAGCGTTGAATTAGGAGCAGGGCGAGGGGACGAGCAGTACTTC
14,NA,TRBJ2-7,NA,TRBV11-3,CASSLEEGSNEQYF,TGTGCCAGCAGCTTAGAGGAGGGGTCCAACGAGCAGTACTTC
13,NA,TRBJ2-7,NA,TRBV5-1,CASNPGPTYEQYF,TGCGCCAGCAATCCGGGGCCGACCTACGAGCAGTACTTC
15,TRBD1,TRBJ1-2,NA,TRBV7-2,CASSLEGQENYGYTF,TGTGCCAGCAGCTTAGAGGGACAGGAAAACTATGGCTACACCTTC
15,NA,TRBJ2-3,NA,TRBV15,CATSKDSPYTDTQYF,TGTGCCACCAGCAAGGATTCCCCCTACACAGATACGCAGTATTTT
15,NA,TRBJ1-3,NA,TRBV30,CAWIPSGTTGNTIYF,TGTGCCTGGATTCCCTCCGGGACAACCGGAAACACCATATATTTT
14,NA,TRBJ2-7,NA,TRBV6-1,CASSESWTIYEQYF,TGTGCCAGCAGTGAATCGTGGACAATCTACGAGCAGTACTTC
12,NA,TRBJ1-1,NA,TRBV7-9,CASSSSPSEAFF,TGTGCCAGCAGCTCCTCCCCCAGTGAAGCTTTCTTT
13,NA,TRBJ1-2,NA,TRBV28,CASSLLGALGYTF,TGTGCCAGCAGTTTGTTGGGGGCCCTGGGCTACACCTTC
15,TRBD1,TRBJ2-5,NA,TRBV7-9,CASSHRDRPRETQYF,TGTGCCAGCAGTCACCGGGACAGGCCGCGGGAGACCCAGTACTTC
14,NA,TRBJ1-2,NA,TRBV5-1,CASSLAQGDYGYTF,TGCGCCAGCAGCTTGGCACAGGGAGACTATGGCTACACCTTC
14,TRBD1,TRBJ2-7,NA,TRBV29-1,CSAQGQGASYEQYF,TGCAGCGCCCAAGGACAGGGGGCCTCCTACGAGCAGTACTTC
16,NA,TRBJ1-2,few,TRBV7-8,CASSLGTTPSGYGYTF,TGTGCCAGCAGCTTAGGGACTACCCCGTCGGGCTATGGCTACACCTTC
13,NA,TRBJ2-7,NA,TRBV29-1,CSVEEETDYEQYF,TGCAGCGTTGAAGAAGAGACAGATTACGAGCAGTACTTC
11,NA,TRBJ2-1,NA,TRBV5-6,CASSFSNEQFF,TGTGCCAGCAGCTTCTCCAATGAGCAGTTCTTC
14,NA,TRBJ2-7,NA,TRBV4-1,CASSQGDTDYEQYF,TGCGCCAGCAGCCAAGGGGACACGGACTACGAGCAGTACTTC
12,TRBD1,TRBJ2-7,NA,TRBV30,CARRDSSYEQYF,TGTGCCCGCCGGGACAGCTCCTACGAGCAGTACTTC
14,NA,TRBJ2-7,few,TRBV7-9,CASSLAGPSYEQYF,TGTGCCAGCAGCTTGGCCGGGCCATCCTACGAGCAGTACTTC
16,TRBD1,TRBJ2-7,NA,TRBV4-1,CASSGQEGTDLYEQYF,TGCGCCAGCAGCGGCCAAGAGGGGACAGACCTTTACGAGCAGTACTTC
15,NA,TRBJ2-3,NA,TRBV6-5,CASSYQGFGTDTQYF,TGTGCCAGCAGTTATCAGGGTTTCGGCACAGATACGCAGTATTTT
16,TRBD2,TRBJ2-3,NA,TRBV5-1,CASSLPTSGVTDTQYF,TGCGCCAGCAGTTTGCCGACTAGCGGGGTCACAGATACGCAGTATTTT
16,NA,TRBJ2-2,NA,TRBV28,CASNSPPGVYTGELFF,TGTGCCAGCAACTCCCCTCCCGGGGTGTACACCGGGGAGCTGTTTTTT
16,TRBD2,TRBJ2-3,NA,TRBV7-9,CASTTREGLGTDTQYF,TGTGCCAGCACGACACGGGAGGGTTTAGGAACAGATACGCAGTATTTT
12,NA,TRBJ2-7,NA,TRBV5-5,CASSYQGGEQYF,TGTGCCAGCAGTTACCAGGGGGGCGAGCAGTACTTC
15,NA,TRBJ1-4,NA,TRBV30,CAWSPGLSTNEKLFF,TGTGCCTGGAGCCCCGGCCTGTCAACTAATGAAAAACTGTTTTTT
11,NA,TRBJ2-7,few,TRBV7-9,CASRMIGEQYF,TGTGCCAGCCGAATGATCGGTGAGCAGTACTTC
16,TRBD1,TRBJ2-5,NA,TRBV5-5,CASSLGDREVLETQYF,TGTGCCAGCAGCTTGGGGGACAGGGAGGTCCTAGAGACCCAGTACTTC
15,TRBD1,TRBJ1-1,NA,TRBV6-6,CASSGDRGFGTEAFF,TGTGCCAGCAGCGGGGACAGGGGGTTTGGGACTGAAGCTTTCTTT
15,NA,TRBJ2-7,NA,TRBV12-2,CASPDRGRSPYEQYF,TGTGCAAGTCCCGATAGGGGGAGGTCCCCCTACGAGCAGTACTTC
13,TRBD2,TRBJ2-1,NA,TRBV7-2,CASSSPGGYEQFF,TGTGCCAGCAGCTCGCCCGGGGGGTATGAGCAGTTCTTC
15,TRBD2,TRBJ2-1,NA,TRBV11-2,CASSSPGVAGVEQFF,TGTGCCAGCAGCTCCCCGGGGGTAGCGGGGGTTGAGCAGTTCTTC
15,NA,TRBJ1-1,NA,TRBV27,CASSSGHILNTEAFF,TGTGCCAGCAGTTCAGGACATATTTTGAACACTGAAGCTTTCTTT
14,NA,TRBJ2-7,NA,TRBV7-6,CASSLETTAYEQYF,TGTGCCAGCAGCTTAGAGACCACCGCATACGAGCAGTACTTC
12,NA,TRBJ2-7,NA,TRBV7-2,CASSLGGSEQYF,TGTGCCAGCAGCTTAGGGGGGAGCGAGCAGTACTTC
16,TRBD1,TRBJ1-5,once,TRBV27,CASSLYGTGYGQPQHF,TGTGCCAGCAGTTTATATGGGACAGGATACGGACAGCCCCAGCATTTT
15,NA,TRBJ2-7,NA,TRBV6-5,CASSYSGGHPYEQYF,TGTGCCAGCAGTTACTCCGGGGGACACCCCTACGAGCAGTACTTC
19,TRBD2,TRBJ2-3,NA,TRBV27,CASSFSGTSGTGSTDTQYF,TGTGCCAGCAGTTTCTCTGGGACTAGCGGGACTGGGAGCACAGATACGCAGTATTTT